The rows below give T cell receptor beta chains drawn from one sample of a study of regulatory T cells in long-lasting Graves disease. Using its own MiXCR run on the multiplex PCR reads, TCRdb lists one record per CDR3 protein. The table has some 330,000 distinct CDR3 sequences, 10% to 15% seen once. This sample also appeared in a second study, on T cells in Graves' hyperthyroidism and ophthalmopathy.

The sequencing used peripheral blood mononuclear cells (PBMCs), collected at new diagnosis, from a patient treated with antithyroid drugs. The origin of the receptors is a young woman with Graves disease. The CDR3 runs from the conserved cysteine through the conserved F or W. Each record gives: clone size, J gene, D gene, V gene, CDR3 protein, CDR3 DNA. A D gene is named only where the DNA matches it firmly. Size is stated for part of the rows, as once, few or many counts, or as a class when the clone is expanded.

many | TRBJ1-1 | . | TRBV4-2 | CASSQGELGGSTEAFF | TGTGCCAGCAGCCAAGGGGAATTGGGGGGTAGTACTGAAGCTTTCTTT
many | TRBJ1-6 | TRBD1 | TRBV11-2 | CASSFDRGTSSYNSPLHF | TGTGCCAGCAGCTTCGACAGGGGGACAAGCTCCTATAATTCACCCCTCCACTTT
once | TRBJ1-2 | . | TRBV12-5 | CASGLEPWFASGDGYGYTF | TGTGCTAGTGGTTTGGAACCTTGGTTTGCGTCAGGGGATGGCTATGGCTACACCTTC
. | TRBJ1-2 | . | TRBV29-1 | CSVVTDTLNYGYTF | TGCAGCGTCGTCACAGATACTCTTAACTATGGCTACACCTTC
. | TRBJ1-2 | TRBD1 | TRBV7-3 | CASSLAPGQATVYGYTF | TGTGCCAGCAGCTTAGCGCCGGGACAGGCGACGGTATATGGCTACACCTTC
. | TRBJ2-3 | . | TRBV6-4 | CASSDGGGHVNTQYF | TGTGCCAGCAGTGACGGTGGGGGGCACGTAAATACGCAGTATTTT
many | TRBJ2-7 | TRBD2 | TRBV6-4 | CASPERETLRCGRNGEQYF | TGTGCCAGCCCTGAGAGGGAGACACTAAGGTGCGGGAGGAATGGCGAGCAGTACTTC
many | TRBJ2-4 | TRBD1 | TRBV6-2/TRBV6-3 | CASSYSRDRSENIQYF | TGTGCCAGCAGTTACTCGAGGGACAGGTCAGAAAACATTCAGTACTTC
few | TRBJ2-3 | . | TRBV10-3 | CAISHTGTDTQYF | TGTGCCATCAGTCACACAGGCACAGATACGCAGTATTTT
many | TRBJ2-5 | . | TRBV11-1 | CASSFDGQETQYF | TGTGCCAGCAGCTTTGACGGACAAGAGACCCAGTACTTC
many | TRBJ2-7 | . | TRBV2 | CASSAGREVGSQYF | TGTGCCAGCAGTGCTGGGCGGGAAGTCGGTTCGCAGTACTTC
many | TRBJ2-1 | . | TRBV5-5 | CASSYLGGNEQFF | TGTGCCAGCAGCTACCTTGGGGGGAATGAGCAGTTCTTC
. | TRBJ1-2 | . | TRBV18 | CASSPDAQTYGYTF | TGTGCCAGCTCACCAGATGCGCAGACCTATGGCTACACCTTC
few | TRBJ2-1 | . | TRBV19 | CASSIGAEHNEQFF | TGTGCCAGTAGTATAGGGGCAGAGCACAATGAGCAGTTCTTC
once | TRBJ1-2 | . | TRBV7-2 | CANSLSAGYGYTF | TGTGCCAACAGCCTGAGCGCAGGCTATGGCTACACCTTC
many | TRBJ1-4 | . | TRBV10-3 | CAISKSVRANEKLFF | TGTGCCATCAGTAAATCTGTTAGGGCTAATGAAAAACTGTTTTTT
many | TRBJ2-1 | . | TRBV7-9 | CASSLAGPYNEQFF | TGTGCCAGCAGCTTAGCCGGACCCTACAATGAGCAGTTCTTC
. | TRBJ2-2 | . | TRBV27 | CASSLSFILGGELFF | TGTGCCAGCAGTTTATCGTTTATCTTAGGCGGGGAGCTGTTTTTT
few | TRBJ2-1 | . | TRBV20-1 | CSARGDSALSYNEQFF | TGCAGTGCTAGAGGTGATAGCGCGCTCTCCTACAATGAGCAGTTCTTC
few | TRBJ2-1 | . | TRBV29-1 | CSVEPPAGHEQFF | TGCAGCGTTGAACCCCCGGCGGGCCATGAGCAGTTCTTC
many | TRBJ1-1 | . | TRBV27 | CASSLSWRGTEAFF | TGTGCCAGCAGTTTATCGTGGAGGGGCACTGAAGCTTTCTTT
. | TRBJ2-3 | . | TRBV3-1 | CASSQEPYKLLLLNTQYF | TGTGCCAGCAGCCAAGAACCGTACAAACTCCTCCTTTTAAATACGCAGTATTTT
many | TRBJ1-5 | . | TRBV12-3/TRBV12-4 | CASSSRGVRRQPQHF | TGTGCCAGCAGTTCCAGAGGGGTTCGGCGTCAGCCCCAGCATTTT
many | TRBJ2-3 | . | TRBV29-1 | CSVGVARTQYF | TGCAGCGTGGGTGTAGCCCGTACGCAGTATTTT
many | TRBJ2-5 | . | TRBV11-2 | CASSLGWQETQYF | TGTGCCAGCAGCTTGGGCTGGCAAGAGACCCAGTACTTC
many | TRBJ2-5 | . | TRBV20-1 | CSARLGLPKETQYF | TGCAGTGCTAGGTTAGGACTACCGAAAGAGACCCAGTACTTC
. | TRBJ2-3 | TRBD2 | TRBV27 | CASSSRLAGVPDTQYF | TGTGCCAGCAGTTCTAGACTAGCGGGAGTCCCAGATACGCAGTATTTT
few | TRBJ2-2 | . | TRBV7-9 | CASSLFSVTGELFF | TGTGCCAGCAGCTTATTTTCAGTCACCGGGGAGCTGTTTTTT
. | TRBJ1-1 | . | TRBV28 | CASSPPSWSEAFF | TGTGCCAGCAGTCCACCATCGTGGTCTGAAGCTTTCTTT
. | TRBJ2-3 | TRBD2 | TRBV9 | CASSVAGGGIPSTDTQYF | TGTGCCAGCAGCGTAGCAGGCGGGGGGATCCCTAGCACAGATACGCAGTATTTT
many | TRBJ2-5 | . | TRBV7-2 | CASSLVETQYF | TGTGCCAGCAGCTTAGTTGAGACCCAGTACTTC
many | TRBJ1-6 | TRBD1 | TRBV2 | CASVLTGSLSNSPLHF | TGTGCCAGCGTTTTGACAGGGTCTTTAAGTAATTCACCCCTCCACTTT
. | TRBJ2-1 | . | TRBV24-1 | CATSLTLYNEQFF | TGTGCCACCAGTTTAACACTTTACAATGAGCAGTTCTTC
many | TRBJ2-5 | . | TRBV12-3/TRBV12-4 | CASSTLARGGETQYF | TGTGCCAGCAGTACACTAGCGCGAGGGGGAGAGACCCAGTACTTC
many | TRBJ1-5 | . | TRBV6-5 | CASSYLVGGRPQHF | TGTGCCAGCAGTTACCTTGTGGGAGGTCGGCCCCAGCATTTT
many | TRBJ2-5 | . | TRBV3-1 | CASSPPGGQETQYF | TGTGCCAGCAGCCCCCCTGGGGGCCAAGAGACCCAGTACTTC
few | TRBJ1-5 | . | TRBV12-3/TRBV12-4 | CASSHVTANQPQHF | TGTGCCAGCAGTCACGTGACAGCTAATCAGCCCCAGCATTTT
. | TRBJ2-5 | . | TRBV4-3 | CASSQTPGKETQYF | TGCGCCAGCAGCCAAACCCCGGGGAAGGAGACCCAGTACTTC